The entry below describes one T cell receptor beta chain. This clone's antigen is unknown. No qualities accompany the bases; no much larger clone lies one base away. This specimen belongs to a study of identical twins (TCRdb year 2016). Concerning the study at large: The study deep-sequenced TCR alpha and beta repertoires from monozygotic twins, unrelated adults of various ages and cord blood to test whether fetal clonotypes persist. Replicate twin experiments were performed at different times using different library preparation protocols to rule out contamination. Study-wide findings and limitations: Fewer insertions were carried by abundant cord blood beta clonotypes, a similar but weaker trend appeared in young adult naive repertoires, and no such trend appeared in memory repertoires. In beta out-of-frame sequences, excess twin sharing was weaker, because having fewer shared sequences lowered the signal-to-noise ratio. Compared with coincidental sharing between unrelated individuals, out-of-frame TCR alpha sequences shared between twins showed an excess of sequences with low generation probability. Invariant T cells such as MAIT and iNKT could partly confound zero-insertion analyses, although diverse VJ usage argued against such confounding for most clonotypes. Because the same donors could not be followed over many years, the conclusions relied on cross-sectional statistical analysis. Recombination models systematically underestimated out-of-frame TCR alpha sharing in monozygotic twins but agreed with sharing between unrelated individuals.

The library was generated by 5' RACE. Sequencing was performed on an Illumina HiSeq 2000. Template switching introduced a universal primer binding site; the final cDNA contained a unique molecular identifier, enabling accurate counting of TCR cDNA molecules. Specific primers in the conserved constant-segment region were used to synthesize first-strand cDNA for the TCR alpha and beta chains. To control for contamination, each cDNA library was double barcoded with a SMART-Mk sample barcode plus Illumina barcodes. TruSeq adapter sequences along with Illumina sample barcodes were introduced in two successive PCR steps. TCR alpha and beta cDNA libraries were sequenced on the Illumina HiSeq platform with custom primers. Concerning the study's data processing: MiGEC was used to process raw reads and extract unique molecular identifiers, and MiXCR was used to find CDR3 positions. For each individual, recombination models were inferred using an EM algorithm with the repgenHMM and IGoR tools. The tcR package in R was used for shared clonotype analysis, with sharing normalized by the product of cloneset sizes. To study raw recombination without the effects of thymic and clonal selection, out-of-frame nonproductive sequences were analyzed. The public sequencing data were trimmed at Q25 with fastp and processed into clonotypes with MiXCR by TCRdb, which kept only in-frame beta chains. Records with the same CDR3 protein are collapsed into one entry carrying the most frequent genes and DNA. TCRdb, not the authors, supplied the V and J calls. The table for this sample lists 450,000 or so distinct CDR3 sequences; 24% of them were counted only once. 2.9% of the sample comes from the top ten.

All donors were healthy Caucasians. Three pairs of female monozygotic twins, all aged roughly 18 to 29 years, were included in the twin cohort. Positive isolation kits from Invitrogen were used to isolate the CD4+ and CD8+ T cell populations. The CDR3, from cysteine to phenylalanine, totals 10 residues. CDR3 DNA only is kept here, 30 bases in frame from base 1. At the junction V is shortened by 6 bases and J by 5 bases, with 8 bases in between. CDR1 is given as DFQATT and CDR2 as SNEGSKA, both from the germline V gene (reference sequence). The same data also went into a second study, on T cells expressing NK-cell markers. Per that second paper: In sorted CD3+CD56+NKG2C+, CD3+CD56+NKG2C- and CD3+CD56-NKG2C+ T-cell subsets from several donors, TCR beta-chain repertoires were profiled. Among the eight sequenced donors, seven were HCMV-seropositive and one was HCMV-seronegative. In several experiments an anti-gammadeltaTCR antibody was added to restrict sorting to alphabetaTCR-expressing T cells. In over five donors, the dominant CD3+CD56+NKG2C+ clonotypes were among the top 10 CD8+ clonotypes and accounted for about 1.0-7.5% of CD8+ T cells. Those dominant clonotypes were again the most abundant among CD3+CD56-NKG2C+ cells in several donors, at about 25-65%. It remained unclear whether the expanded NKG2C-expressing T cell clones were specific for HCMV antigens. Randomly selected healthy volunteers, three men and five women, were used as the eight sequenced donors. HCMV-specific IgG was detected in serum with a commercial ELISA kit to determine HCMV serostatus. MIGEC was used to demultiplex reads and group the reads by UMI, and MiTCR was used to assemble and quantify clonotypes. To exclude erroneous sequences, any TCR cDNA sequence not supported by at least two reads was discarded. The tcR package was used for downstream repertoire analysis, with clonotypes matched between fractions based on CDR3 nucleotide sequence plus V segment. VDJmatch was used to annotate antigen specificity against VDJdb, with one amino acid substitution allowed in CDR3.

Here the chain combines TRBV20-1 and TRBJ2-7, with the D segment identity uncertain. This sequence was found in a woman under 30 in good health. The sequenced sample consisted of CD4+ T cells sorted from blood. The nucleotide sequence is given as TGCAGTGCCCTCGCGAACGAGCAGTACTTC. Translated, this is CSALANEQYF.